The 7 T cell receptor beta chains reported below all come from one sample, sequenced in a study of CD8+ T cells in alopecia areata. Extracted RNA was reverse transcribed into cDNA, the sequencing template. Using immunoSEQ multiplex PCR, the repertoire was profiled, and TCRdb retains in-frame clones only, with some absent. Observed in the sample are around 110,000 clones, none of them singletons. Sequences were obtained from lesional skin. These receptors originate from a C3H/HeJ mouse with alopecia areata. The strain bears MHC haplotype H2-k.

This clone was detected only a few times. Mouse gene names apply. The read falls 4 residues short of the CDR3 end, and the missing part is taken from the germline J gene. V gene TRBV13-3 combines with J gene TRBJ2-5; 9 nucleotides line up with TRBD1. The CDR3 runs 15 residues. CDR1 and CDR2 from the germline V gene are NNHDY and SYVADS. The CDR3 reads CASRDPGQGKDTQYF. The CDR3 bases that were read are TGTGCCAGCAGGGACCCGGGACAGGGAAAAGAC.

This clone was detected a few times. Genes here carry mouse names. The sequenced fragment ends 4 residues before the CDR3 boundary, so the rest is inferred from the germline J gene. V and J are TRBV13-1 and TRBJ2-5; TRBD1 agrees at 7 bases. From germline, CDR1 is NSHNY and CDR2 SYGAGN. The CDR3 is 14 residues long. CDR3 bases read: TGTGCCAGCAGTGGAGACAGGGTAGGAGAC. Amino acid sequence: CASSGDRVGD. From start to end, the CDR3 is CASSGDRVGDTQYF.

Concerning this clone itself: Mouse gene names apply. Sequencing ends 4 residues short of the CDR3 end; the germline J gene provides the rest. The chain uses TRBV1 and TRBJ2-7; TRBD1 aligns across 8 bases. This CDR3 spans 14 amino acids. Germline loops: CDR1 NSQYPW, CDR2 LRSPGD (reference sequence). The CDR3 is CTCSGTGSLYEQYF. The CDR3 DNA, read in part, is TGCACCTGCAGTGGGACAGGGTCCCTTTAT.

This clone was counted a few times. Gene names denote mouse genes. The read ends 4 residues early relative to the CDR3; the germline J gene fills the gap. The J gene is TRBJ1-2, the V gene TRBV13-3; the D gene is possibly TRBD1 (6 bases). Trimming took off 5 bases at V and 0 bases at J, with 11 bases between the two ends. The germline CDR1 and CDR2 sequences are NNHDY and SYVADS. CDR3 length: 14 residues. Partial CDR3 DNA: TGTGCCAGCAGGGACAGTTTTGCAAACTCC. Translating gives CASRDSFANS. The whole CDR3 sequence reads CASRDSFANSDYTF.

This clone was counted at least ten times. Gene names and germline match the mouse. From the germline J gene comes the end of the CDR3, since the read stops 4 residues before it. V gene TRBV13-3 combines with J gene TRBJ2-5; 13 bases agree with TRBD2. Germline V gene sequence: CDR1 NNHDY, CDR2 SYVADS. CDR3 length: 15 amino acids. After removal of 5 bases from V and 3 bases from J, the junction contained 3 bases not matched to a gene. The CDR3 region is CASSLGLGGQDTQYF. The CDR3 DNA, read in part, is TGTGCCAGCAGCCTGGGACTGGGGGGGCAAGAC.

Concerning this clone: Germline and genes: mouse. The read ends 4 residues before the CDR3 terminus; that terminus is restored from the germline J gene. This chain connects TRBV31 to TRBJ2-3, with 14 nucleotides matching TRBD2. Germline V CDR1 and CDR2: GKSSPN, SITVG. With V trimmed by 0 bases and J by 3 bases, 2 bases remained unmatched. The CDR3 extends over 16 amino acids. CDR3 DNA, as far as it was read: TGTGCCTGGAGTCTCCGGGACTGGGGGGGCGCAGAA. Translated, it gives CAWSLRDWGGAE. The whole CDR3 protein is CAWSLRDWGGAETLYF.

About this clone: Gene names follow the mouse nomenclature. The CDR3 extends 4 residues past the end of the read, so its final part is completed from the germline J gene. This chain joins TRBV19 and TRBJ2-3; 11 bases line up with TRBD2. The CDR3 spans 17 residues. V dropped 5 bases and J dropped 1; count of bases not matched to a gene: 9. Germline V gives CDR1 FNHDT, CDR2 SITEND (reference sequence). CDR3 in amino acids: CASSPNWGGAGAETLYF. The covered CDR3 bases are TGTGCCAGCAGCCCCAACTGGGGGGGCGCGGGTGCAGAA.